Here is one T cell receptor beta chain with its context. Its specificity is not known. This entry belongs to a study of T-cell memory formation after mild COVID-19. Germline V gene sequence: CDR1 DFQATT, CDR2 SNEGSKA (reference sequence). The CDR3 contains 12 residues. V gave up 6 bases and J gave up 5 bases, with 11 bases separating them. Study-wide points: While clones contracting from day 15 to 85 were balanced between CD4 and CD8, later expanders leaned CD4+. Shrinking CD4+ clones were chiefly CM and EM; CD8+ ones were chiefly EMRA. Pre-infection memory contained some responding clones, which suggested that cross-reactive memory had joined.

5'RACE with constant-segment primers built TCRalpha and TCRbeta cDNA libraries with UMIs. TCRdb redid the calling of the 5' RACE reads with MiXCR, one entry per CDR3 protein. Of about 290,000 distinct CDR3 sequences in the sample, approximately 18% are singletons; the top ten hold roughly 24%. The chain recombines TRBV20-1 with TRBJ2-1, with D perhaps being TRBD1 or TRBD2 (5 bases each). Sequenced input: PBMCs or a T cell subset sorted from them (not recorded which). The receptor was derived from a man aged 18 to 30 who had mild COVID-19 (a few samples of this study predate the infection). Cell type and time point are not known. This CDR3 is CSATRGNNEQFF. The CDR3 DNA reads as TGCAGTGCCACGAGGGGAAACAATGAGCAGTTCTTC.